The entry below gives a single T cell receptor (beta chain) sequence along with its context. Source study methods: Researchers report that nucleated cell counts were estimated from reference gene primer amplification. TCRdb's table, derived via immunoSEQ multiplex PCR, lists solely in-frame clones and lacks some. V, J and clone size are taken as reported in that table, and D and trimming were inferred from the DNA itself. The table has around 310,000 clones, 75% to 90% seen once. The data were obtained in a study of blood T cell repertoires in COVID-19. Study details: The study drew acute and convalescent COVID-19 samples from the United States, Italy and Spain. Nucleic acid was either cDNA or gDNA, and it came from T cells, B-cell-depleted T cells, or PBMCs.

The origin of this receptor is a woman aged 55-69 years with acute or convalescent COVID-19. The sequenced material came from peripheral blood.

CDR3 bases: TGTGCCAGCAGCCCTAGAGCGGGGCGGATCGAGCAGTACTTC. Translated, it gives CASSPRAGRIEQYF. This chain joins TRBV3-1 (or the pseudogene TRBV3-2) and TRBJ2-7; TRBD2 aligns across 7 bases. CDR1 and CDR2 from the germline V gene are LGHDT and YNNKEL (reference sequence). V trimming: 4 bases; J trimming: 6 bases; junction bases outside the gene matches: 9. The CDR3 totals 14 residues.